The following is a T cell receptor (beta chain) sequence with its context. Its target is unknown. The data were obtained in a study of T-cell reconstitution after alpha-beta-depleted transplantation in children. Study-level results: Certain patients had high TCRbeta diversity at day 60, and it came from recipient T cells and thymic progenitors that survived. Among T cells one year after transplant, newly produced cells accounted for most counts and diversity. Several hundred expanded graft clones reportedly supplied alpha-beta T cells about two months after transplant.

With 3 bases removed from V and 4 bases from J, the gap between germline ends came to 10 bases. Germline V gives CDR1 ENHRY, CDR2 SYGVKD. CDR3 length: 14 residues. The authors prepared the TCRbeta library with unique molecular identifiers. TCRdb itself ran the PCR reads through MiXCR, one entry per CDR3 protein. Altogether a few hundred thousand distinct CDR3 sequences are present, approximately 13% being singletons, with the ten largest covering around 2%. The sequenced sample was PBMCs, mostly from graft donor cells, obtained 360 days after TCRalphabeta/CD19-depleted stem cell transplant. The sequence was collected from a male patient under 18 who had a stem cell transplant for acute myeloid leukemia, so the T cells may come from the graft donor. The chain uses TRBV10-3 and TRBJ1-3, with a possible D match to TRBD1 (6 bases). The DNA of the CDR3 is TGTGCCATCAGTGATACAGGGTACGGAAACACCATATATTTT. Translating gives CAISDTGYGNTIYF.